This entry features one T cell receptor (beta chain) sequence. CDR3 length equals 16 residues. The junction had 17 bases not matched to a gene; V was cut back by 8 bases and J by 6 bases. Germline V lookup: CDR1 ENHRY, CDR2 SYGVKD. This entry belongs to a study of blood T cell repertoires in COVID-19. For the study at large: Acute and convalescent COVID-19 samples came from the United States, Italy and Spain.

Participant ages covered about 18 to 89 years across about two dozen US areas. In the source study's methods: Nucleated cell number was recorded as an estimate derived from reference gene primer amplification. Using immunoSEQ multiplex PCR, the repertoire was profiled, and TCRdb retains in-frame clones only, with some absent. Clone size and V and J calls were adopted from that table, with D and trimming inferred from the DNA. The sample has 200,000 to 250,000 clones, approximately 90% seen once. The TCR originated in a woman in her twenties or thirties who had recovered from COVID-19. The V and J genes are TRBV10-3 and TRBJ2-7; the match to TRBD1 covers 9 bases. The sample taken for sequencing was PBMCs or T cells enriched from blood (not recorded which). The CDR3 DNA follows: TGTGCCATCCTTCGGTTTTTGGGGACAGGGACCTCCGAGCAGTACTTC. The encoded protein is CAILRFLGTGTSEQYF.